A selection of T cell receptor beta chains follows, all from one sample in a study of blood T cell repertoires in COVID-19. Clones were read by immunoSEQ multiplex PCR, and TCRdb kept only the in-frame ones, dropping some. This sample has around 80,000 clones, with 75% to 85% found just once. Sequenced material: peripheral blood. Receptor source: a woman in her 70s with acute or convalescent COVID-19. The conserved cysteine and the conserved F or W are not part of the CDR3 here.

TRBV16,AGSRTSPEQY
TRBV5-6,ASSSLTGAIGYGYT
TRBV7-9,ASRRNTEAF
TRBV3-1/TRBV3-2,ASSQASALAGGTDTQY
TRBV21-1,ASSKGGKGLAGELF
TRBV3-1/TRBV3-2,ASSYTGGLQETQY
TRBV6-5,ASSYDRAGEKLF
TRBV7-9,ASSRRTSGGYNEQF
TRBV27,ASSLLVRGDSPLH
TRBV27,ASRGQGNYEQY
TRBV6-5,ASRGDRGGNQPQH
TRBV10-3,AISDPAGGRDTQY
TRBV5-4,ASSAGQGSSPLH
TRBV10-3,AIGQGEHYGYT
TRBV9,ASSVEAGDFNYGYT
TRBV19,ASSIPPDRENTEAF
TRBV11-2,ASSLDTGFVYEQY
TRBV7-3,NGASGPDLVDTQY
TRBV7-8,ASSPPSTGIRTEAF
TRBV6-2/TRBV6-3,ASSYLGGQETQY
TRBV6-5,ASSYPQGIVRAF
TRBV2,ASSVPWTNQETQY
TRBV5-6,ASSLRIGENYGYT
TRBV7-8,ASSSPGGDRSYEQY
TRBV7-9,ASSWTGHEQY
TRBV5-1,ASSLASVYQETQY
TRBV6-5,ASNLDASGANEQF
TRBV18,ASSTYEGRGAYEQY
TRBV10-3,AISESARSTAF
TRBV7-9,ASSFWDREVS
TRBV11-3,ASSSRDRGYYGYT
TRBV3-1/TRBV3-2,ASSPTLSTDTQY
TRBV27,ASSSLRQGTGTEAF
TRBV6-2/TRBV6-3,ASSPWLNYNQPQH
TRBV19,ASSEAGQVTSGANVLT
TRBV27,ASSPGLAGGIETQY
TRBV7-3,ASSDNSGAFNEQF
TRBV15,ATSRDGGLSNQPQH
TRBV5-1,ASSLVGQGSPLH
TRBV2,ASSEPGYQGGYT
TRBV9,ASSVVGDSSTGELF
TRBV5-1,ASSPYGSYDRGYENEQF
TRBV3-1/TRBV3-2,ASSRLQGSGANVLT
TRBV29-1,SVAGAPGQGAIGELF
TRBV6-6,ASSWTSGGYEQY
TRBV6-2/TRBV6-3,ASSYDRGNTQY
TRBV14,ASSQGTIEAF
TRBV7-2,ASSLPGTTTFSYEQY
TRBV6-2/TRBV6-3,ASSYIPGNGYT
TRBV11-2,ASSPDRDEAF
TRBV4-3,ASSPGLAGNEQF
TRBV5-5,ATSQTNYGYT
TRBV5-1,ASSLVAGYEQY
TRBV9,ASSVDPRQGTEAF